A single T cell receptor beta chain is shown here with its context. This clone was recorded only once. Its specific antigen is unknown. Nothing much larger sits one base from this clone, and base qualities are not available. TCRbeta CDR3 regions were amplified from genomic DNA using the immunoSEQ Assay, a bias-controlled multiplex PCR. The authors' analysis ran thus. Within the assay, amplification of reference gene primers was used to estimate how many nucleated cells each sample contained. Sequence reads were collapsed and filtered to measure the absolute abundance of every unique TCRbeta CDR3 rearrangement. For each sample, productive Simpson clonality was calculated by taking the square root of Simpson's diversity index across productive rearrangements. Sourced from immuneACCESS, this table was stored by TCRdb with only in-frame sequences that have V and J called. A share of the clones is absent; for the studies checked, an unresolved V gene accounts for under half, and the remainder has no known explanation. The DNA was the basis for D and trimming; V, J and clone size are from that table. The sample data list some 70,000 clones, and about 90% of these were observed just once. The leading ten clones occupy approximately 7.9% of the sample.

The data derive from a study of blood T cell repertoires in COVID-19 (dated by TCRdb to the early 2020s). As for the study more broadly: Samples from collaborators originated in the United States, Italy and Spain and spanned both the acute and convalescent phases of COVID-19. The prospective study material was composed of cDNA or gDNA derived from T cells, B-cell-depleted T cells, or PBMCs. Subjects who had been exposed to COVID-19, were actively infected with it, or had recovered from it provided the deeply sampled blood TCRbeta repertoires that made up the dataset. The repertoires were made available in a free public database intended to serve as a resource for research on the immune response to SARS-CoV-2. Samples were obtained from the ongoing ImmuneRACE study (first 160 participants) and from some 1,300 subjects provided by 6 global collaborators. Nearly every sample came with metadata listing a de-identified subject ID, COVID-19 status, age in years and sex. HLA class I and class II types, where available, came from metadata supplied by the sample provider rather than from assay-based typing. Overall study outcomes, separate from this receptor: The quantity of clinical and demographic metadata differed by source and by participant and was supplied without curation.

Collaborating institutions collected whole blood in K2EDTA tubes following their own protocols. For TCRbeta analysis, collaborators shipped samples as frozen whole blood, isolated PBMCs, or DNA extracted from either of those sample types. The receptor's source is a human donor in a cohort sampled during active COVID-19. Specimen: peripheral blood.

The CDR3: CASSSTLGQGIEKLFF. The sequence in DNA is TGTGCCAGCAGTTCAACCCTGGGACAGGGTATTGAAAAACTGTTTTTT. The chain joins TRBV28 to TRBJ1-4; 9 middle bases align to TRBD1. The germline V gene encodes CDR1 MDHEN and CDR2 SYDVKM. At the junction V is shortened by 4 bases and J by 7 bases; bases outside the gene matches: 10. Counted from cysteine to phenylalanine, this CDR3 has 16 amino acids. The entry retains the CDR3 DNA only, 48 bases that are in frame from base 1.